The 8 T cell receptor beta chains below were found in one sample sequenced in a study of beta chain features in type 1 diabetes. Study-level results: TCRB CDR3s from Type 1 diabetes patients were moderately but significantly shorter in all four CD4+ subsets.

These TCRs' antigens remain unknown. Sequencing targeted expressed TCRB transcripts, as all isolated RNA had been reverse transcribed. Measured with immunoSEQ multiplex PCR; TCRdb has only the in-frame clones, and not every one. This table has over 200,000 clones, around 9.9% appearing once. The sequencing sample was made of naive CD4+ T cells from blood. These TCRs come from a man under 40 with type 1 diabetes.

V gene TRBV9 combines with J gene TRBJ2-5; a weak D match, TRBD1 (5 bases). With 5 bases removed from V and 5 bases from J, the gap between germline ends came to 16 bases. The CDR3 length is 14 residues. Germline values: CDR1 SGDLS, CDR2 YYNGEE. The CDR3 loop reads CASSLSQGSETQYF. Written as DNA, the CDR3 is TGTGCCAGCAGTCTTAGTCAGGGATCGGAGACCCAGTACTTC.

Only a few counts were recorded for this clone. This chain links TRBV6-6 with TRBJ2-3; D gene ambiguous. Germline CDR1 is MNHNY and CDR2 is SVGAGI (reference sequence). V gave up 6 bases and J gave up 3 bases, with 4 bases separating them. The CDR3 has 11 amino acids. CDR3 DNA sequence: TGTGCCAGCAGCATTACAGATACGCAGTATTTT. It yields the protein CASSITDTQYF.

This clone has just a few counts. CDR3 in amino acids: CASSYRRNYGYTF. The DNA of the CDR3 is TGTGCCAGCAGTTACCGGAGAAACTATGGCTACACCTTC. The chain joins TRBV6-5 to TRBJ1-2; D is unclear. The CDR3 is made up of 13 amino acids. The germline CDR1 and CDR2 sequences are MNHEY and SVGAGI. Trimming stripped 2 bases from V and 2 bases from J, with 6 bases between.

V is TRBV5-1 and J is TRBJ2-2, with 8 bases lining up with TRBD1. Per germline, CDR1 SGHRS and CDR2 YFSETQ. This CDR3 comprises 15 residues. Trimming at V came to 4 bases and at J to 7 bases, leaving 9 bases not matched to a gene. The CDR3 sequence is CASSDDRGIGGELFF. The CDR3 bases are TGCGCCAGCAGCGATGACAGGGGAATTGGCGGGGAGCTGTTTTTT.

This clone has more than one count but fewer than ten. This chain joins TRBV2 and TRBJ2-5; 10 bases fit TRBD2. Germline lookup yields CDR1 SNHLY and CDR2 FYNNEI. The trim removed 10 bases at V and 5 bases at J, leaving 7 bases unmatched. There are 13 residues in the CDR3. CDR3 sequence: CANSGGAGETQYF. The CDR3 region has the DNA TGTGCCAACAGCGGGGGGGCCGGTGAGACCCAGTACTTC.

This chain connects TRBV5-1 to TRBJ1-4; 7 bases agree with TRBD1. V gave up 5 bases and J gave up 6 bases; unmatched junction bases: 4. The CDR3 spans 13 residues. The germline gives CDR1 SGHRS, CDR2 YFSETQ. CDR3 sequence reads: CASSPGTDEKLFF. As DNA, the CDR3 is TGCGCCAGCAGTCCCGGGACAGATGAAAAACTGTTTTTT.

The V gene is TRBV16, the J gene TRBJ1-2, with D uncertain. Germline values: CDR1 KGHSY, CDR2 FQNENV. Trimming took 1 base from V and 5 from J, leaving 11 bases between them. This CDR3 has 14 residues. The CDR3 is CASSQLGTEYGYTF. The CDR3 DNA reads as TGTGCCAGCAGCCAATTAGGAACAGAATATGGCTACACCTTC.

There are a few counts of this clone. CDR3 region: CASSLGRAYQETQYF. The DNA for the CDR3 is TGTGCCAGCAGCTTGGGGAGAGCGTACCAAGAGACCCAGTACTTC. The rearrangement links TRBV7-9 to TRBJ2-5; perhaps TRBD2 as D (5 bases). From germline, CDR1 is SEHNR and CDR2 FQNEAQ (reference sequence). Trimming removed 3 bases from V and 0 bases from J, with 11 bases in between. There are 15 residues in the CDR3.